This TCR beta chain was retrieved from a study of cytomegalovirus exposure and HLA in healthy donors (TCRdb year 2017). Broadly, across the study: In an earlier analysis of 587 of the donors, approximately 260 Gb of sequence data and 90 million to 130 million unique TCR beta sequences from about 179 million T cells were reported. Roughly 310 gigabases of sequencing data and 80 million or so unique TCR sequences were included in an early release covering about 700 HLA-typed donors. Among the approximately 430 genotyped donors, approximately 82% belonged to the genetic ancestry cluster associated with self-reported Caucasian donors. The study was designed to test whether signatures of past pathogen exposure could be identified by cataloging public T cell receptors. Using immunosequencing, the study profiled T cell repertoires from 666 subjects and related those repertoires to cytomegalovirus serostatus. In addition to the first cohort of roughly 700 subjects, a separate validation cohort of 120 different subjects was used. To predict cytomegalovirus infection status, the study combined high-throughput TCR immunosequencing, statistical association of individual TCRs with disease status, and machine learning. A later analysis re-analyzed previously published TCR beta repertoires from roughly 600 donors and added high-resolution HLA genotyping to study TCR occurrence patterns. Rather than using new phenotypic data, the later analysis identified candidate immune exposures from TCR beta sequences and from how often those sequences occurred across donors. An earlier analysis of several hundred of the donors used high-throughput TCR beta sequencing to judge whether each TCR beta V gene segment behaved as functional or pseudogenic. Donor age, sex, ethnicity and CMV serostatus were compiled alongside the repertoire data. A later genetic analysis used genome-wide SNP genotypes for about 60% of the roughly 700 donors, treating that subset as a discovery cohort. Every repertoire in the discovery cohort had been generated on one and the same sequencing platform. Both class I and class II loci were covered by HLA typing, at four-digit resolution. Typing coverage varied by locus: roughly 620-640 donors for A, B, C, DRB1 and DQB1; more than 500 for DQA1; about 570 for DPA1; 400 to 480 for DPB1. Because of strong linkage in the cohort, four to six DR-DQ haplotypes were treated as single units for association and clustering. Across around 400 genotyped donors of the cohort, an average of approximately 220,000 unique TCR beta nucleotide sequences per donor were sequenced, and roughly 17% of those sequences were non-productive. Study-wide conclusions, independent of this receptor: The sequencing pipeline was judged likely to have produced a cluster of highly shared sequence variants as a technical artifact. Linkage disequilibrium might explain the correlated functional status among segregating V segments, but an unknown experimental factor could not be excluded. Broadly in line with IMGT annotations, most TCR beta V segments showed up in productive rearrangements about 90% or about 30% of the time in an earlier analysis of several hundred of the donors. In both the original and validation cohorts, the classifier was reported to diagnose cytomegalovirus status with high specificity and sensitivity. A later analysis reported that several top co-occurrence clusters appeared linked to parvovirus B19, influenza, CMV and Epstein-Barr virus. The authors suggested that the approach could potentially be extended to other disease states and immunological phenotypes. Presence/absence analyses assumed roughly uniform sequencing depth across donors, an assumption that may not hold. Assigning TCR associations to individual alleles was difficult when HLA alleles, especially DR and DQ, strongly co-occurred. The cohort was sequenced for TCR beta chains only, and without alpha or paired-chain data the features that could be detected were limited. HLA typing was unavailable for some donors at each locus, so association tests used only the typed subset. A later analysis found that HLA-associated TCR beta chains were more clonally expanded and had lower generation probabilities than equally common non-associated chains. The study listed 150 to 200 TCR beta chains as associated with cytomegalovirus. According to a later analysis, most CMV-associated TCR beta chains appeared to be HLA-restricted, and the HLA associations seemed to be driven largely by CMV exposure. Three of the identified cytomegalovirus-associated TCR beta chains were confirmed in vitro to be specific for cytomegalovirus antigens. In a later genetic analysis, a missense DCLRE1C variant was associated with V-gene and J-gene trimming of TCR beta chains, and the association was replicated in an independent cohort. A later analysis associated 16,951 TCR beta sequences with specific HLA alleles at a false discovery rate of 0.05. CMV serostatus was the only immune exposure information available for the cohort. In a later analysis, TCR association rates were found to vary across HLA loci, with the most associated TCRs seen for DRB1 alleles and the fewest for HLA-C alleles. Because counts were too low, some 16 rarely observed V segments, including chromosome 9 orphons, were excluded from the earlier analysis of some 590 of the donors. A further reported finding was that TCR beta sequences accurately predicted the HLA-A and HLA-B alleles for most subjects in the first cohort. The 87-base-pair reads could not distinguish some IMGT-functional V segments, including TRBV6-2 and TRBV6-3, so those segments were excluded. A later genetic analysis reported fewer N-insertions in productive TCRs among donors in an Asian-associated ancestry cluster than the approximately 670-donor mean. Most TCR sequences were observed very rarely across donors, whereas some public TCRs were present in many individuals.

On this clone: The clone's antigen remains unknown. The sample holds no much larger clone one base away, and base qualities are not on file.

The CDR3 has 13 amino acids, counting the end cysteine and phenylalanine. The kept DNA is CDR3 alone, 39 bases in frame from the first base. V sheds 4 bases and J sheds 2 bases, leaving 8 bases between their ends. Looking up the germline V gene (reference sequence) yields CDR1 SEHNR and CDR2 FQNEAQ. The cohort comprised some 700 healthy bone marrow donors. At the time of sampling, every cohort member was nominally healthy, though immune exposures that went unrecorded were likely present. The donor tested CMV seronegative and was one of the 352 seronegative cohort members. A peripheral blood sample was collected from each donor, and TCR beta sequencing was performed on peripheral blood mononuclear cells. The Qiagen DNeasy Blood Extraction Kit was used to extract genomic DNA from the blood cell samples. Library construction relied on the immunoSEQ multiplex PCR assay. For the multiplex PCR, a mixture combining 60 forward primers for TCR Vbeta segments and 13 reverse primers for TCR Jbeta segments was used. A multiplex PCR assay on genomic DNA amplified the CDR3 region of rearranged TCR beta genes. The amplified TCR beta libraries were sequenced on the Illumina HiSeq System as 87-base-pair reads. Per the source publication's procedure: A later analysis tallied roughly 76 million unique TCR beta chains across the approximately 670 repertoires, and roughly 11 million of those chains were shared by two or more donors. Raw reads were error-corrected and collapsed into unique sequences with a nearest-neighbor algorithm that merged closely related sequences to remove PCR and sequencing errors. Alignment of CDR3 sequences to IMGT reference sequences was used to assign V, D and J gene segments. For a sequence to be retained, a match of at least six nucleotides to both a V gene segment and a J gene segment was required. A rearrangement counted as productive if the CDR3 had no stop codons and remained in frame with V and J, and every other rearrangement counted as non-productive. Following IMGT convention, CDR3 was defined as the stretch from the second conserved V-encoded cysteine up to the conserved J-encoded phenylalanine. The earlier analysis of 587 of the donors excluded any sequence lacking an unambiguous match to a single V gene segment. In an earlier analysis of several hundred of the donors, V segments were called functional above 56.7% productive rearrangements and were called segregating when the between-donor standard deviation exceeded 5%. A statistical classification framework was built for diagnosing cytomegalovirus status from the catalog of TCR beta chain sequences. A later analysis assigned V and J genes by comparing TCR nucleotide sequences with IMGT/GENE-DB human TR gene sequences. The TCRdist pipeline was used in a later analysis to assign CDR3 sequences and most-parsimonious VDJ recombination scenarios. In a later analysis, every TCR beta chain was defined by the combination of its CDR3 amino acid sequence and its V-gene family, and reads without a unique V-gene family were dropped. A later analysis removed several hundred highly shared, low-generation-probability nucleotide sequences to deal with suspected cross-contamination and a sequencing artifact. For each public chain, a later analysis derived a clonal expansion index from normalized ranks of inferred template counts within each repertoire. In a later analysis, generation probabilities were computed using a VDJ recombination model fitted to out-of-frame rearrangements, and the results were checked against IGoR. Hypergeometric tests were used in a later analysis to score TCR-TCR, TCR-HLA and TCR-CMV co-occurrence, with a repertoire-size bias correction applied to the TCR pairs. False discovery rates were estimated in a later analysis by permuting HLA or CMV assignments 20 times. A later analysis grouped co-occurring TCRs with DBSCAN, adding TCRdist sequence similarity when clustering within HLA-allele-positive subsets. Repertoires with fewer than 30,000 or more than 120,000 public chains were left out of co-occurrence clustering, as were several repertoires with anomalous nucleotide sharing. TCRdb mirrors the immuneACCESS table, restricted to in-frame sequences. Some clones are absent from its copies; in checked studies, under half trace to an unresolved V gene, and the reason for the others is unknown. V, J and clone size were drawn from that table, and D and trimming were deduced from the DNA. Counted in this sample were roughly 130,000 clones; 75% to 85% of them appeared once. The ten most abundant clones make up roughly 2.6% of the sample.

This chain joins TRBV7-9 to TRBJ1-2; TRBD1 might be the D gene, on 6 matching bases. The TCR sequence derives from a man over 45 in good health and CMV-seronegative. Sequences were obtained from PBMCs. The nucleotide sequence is TGTGCCAGCAGCTCCGGACAGAACTATGGCTACACCTTC. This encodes CASSSGQNYGYTF.